This TCR beta chain emerged from a study of identical twins. Study results and caveats: Clonotypes of the beta chain that were abundant in cord blood carried fewer insertions (memory repertoires showed none).

This CDR3 is 12 amino acids long. V lost 0 bases and J lost 4, with 3 bases in between. Germline assignment: CDR1 DFQATT and CDR2 SNEGSKA (reference sequence). Turning to this clonotype: Its antigen remains unknown.

TCRdb re-called the 5' RACE reads through MiXCR, storing one row per CDR3 protein. The sample includes about 520,000 distinct CDR3 sequences, roughly 21% of them seen just once. Another study also made use of these data, one on T cells expressing NK-cell markers.

The receptor was derived from a woman under 30 in good health. This sequence joins TRBV20-1 and TRBJ2-2; no definite D call. Sequenced material: CD4+ T cells sorted from blood. The CDR3 coding sequence is TGCAGTGCTAGAGACCCCACCGGGGAGCTGTTTTTT. It encodes CSARDPTGELFF.